What follows are 20 T cell receptor beta chains derived from one specimen sequenced in a study of T cell responses to AZD1222 COVID-19 vaccine. Here immunoSEQ multiplex PCR was the method, and the copy in TCRdb shows in-frame clones only, minus some. The sample includes more than 90,000 clones, about 87% of them seen just once. The specimen was peripheral blood, collected 28 days after the second AZD1222 dose. The receptors were gathered from an adult who received the AZD1222 COVID-19 vaccine.

This clone was observed a few times. The J gene is TRBJ2-2, the V gene TRBV27; 10 bases are a match to TRBD2. Germline lookup yields CDR1 MNHEY and CDR2 SMNVEV (reference sequence). The CDR3 has 18 amino acids. After removal of 0 bases from V and 0 bases from J, the junction contained 4 bases not matched to a gene. The CDR3 sequence is CASSLSGLAGANTGELFF. The DNA for the CDR3 is TGTGCCAGCAGTTTATCAGGGCTAGCGGGGGCGAACACCGGGGAGCTGTTTTTT.

A single count supports this clone. V is TRBV29-1 and J is TRBJ1-4; 7 positions agree with TRBD1. V lost 5 bases and J lost 8; bases outside the gene matches: 2. This CDR3 comprises 11 residues. Germline CDR1 is SQVTM and CDR2 is ANQGSEA. The CDR3 region has the DNA TGCAGCGTTAACAGGGGCGAAAAACTGTTTTTT. It encodes CSVNRGEKLFF.

The rearrangement joins TRBV7-8 to TRBJ1-6; D is perhaps TRBD1 (5 bases). V was trimmed by 5 bases and J by 7 bases, leaving 21 bases between them. This CDR3 has 17 residues. Germline lookup yields CDR1 SGHVS and CDR2 FQNEAQ. CDR3 nucleotide sequence: TGTGCCAGCAGCGGGAGACCGGGGACCACGAAGAATTCACCCCTCCACTTT. It encodes CASSGRPGTTKNSPLHF.

The rearrangement links TRBV4-3 to TRBJ2-1; a possible D gene is TRBD2 (5 bases). This CDR3 comprises 15 residues. Trimming shortened V by 1 base and J by 6 bases, and 13 bases separated the two germline ends. Per germline, CDR1 LGHNA and CDR2 YSLEER. The CDR3 spells CASSQVWLAFNEQFF. CDR3 nucleotide sequence: TGCGCCAGCAGCCAAGTCTGGCTAGCTTTCAATGAGCAGTTCTTC.

This chain connects TRBV7-9 to TRBJ1-4; 7 bases are shared with TRBD1. The CDR3 runs 15 residues. V lost 5 bases to trimming and J lost 4 bases; unmatched junction nucleotides: 7. The V gene's germline CDR1 is SEHNR and CDR2 FQNEAQ (reference sequence). CDR3 nucleotide sequence: TGTGCCAGCAGCCCCCCGGGACAGCTTAATGAAAAACTGTTTTTT. Translated: CASSPPGQLNEKLFF.

The chain links TRBV6-5 to TRBJ1-5, with D possibly being TRBD1 (5 bases). This CDR3 spans 15 amino acids. In germline, CDR1 is MNHEY, CDR2 SVGAGI. The V end lost 2 bases, the J end lost 5 bases, and 13 bases lay between the germline ends. The CDR3 protein is CASSYGQGRDQPQHF. The CDR3 coding sequence is TGTGCCAGCAGTTACGGTCAGGGCAGGGATCAGCCCCAGCATTTT.

The chain couples TRBV5-4 to TRBJ2-1; D tentatively fits TRBD1 or TRBD2 (5 bases each). The CDR3 length is 15 residues. The V gene's germline CDR1 is SGHNT and CDR2 YYREEE (reference sequence). Deletions cut 4 bases from V and 6 bases from J, with 17 bases between. CDR3 nucleotides: TGTGCCAGCAGCGACGATCCACTCGGGGCCAATGAGCAGTTCTTC. Protein product: CASSDDPLGANEQFF. The full variable domain, in which reference TRBV5-4 and TRBJ2-1 provide the parts outside the CDR3, is ETGVTQSPTHLIKTRGQQVTLRCSSQSGHNTVSWYQQALGQGPQFIFQYYREEENGRGNFPPRFSGLQFPNYSSELNVNALELDDSALYLCASSDDPLGANEQFFGPGTRLTVL.

The chain carries TRBV19 and TRBJ1-5, with TRBD1 as a possible D gene (5 bases). V dropped 4 bases and J dropped 2 bases, with 12 bases sitting between them. CDR1 and CDR2 (germline): LNHDA, SQIVND (reference sequence). CDR3 length: 15 amino acids. The CDR3: CASSRPREGNQPQHF. In DNA form, the CDR3 reads TGTGCCAGTAGTAGGCCCAGGGAGGGCAATCAGCCCCAGCATTTT.

This chain connects TRBV5-6 to TRBJ2-7; the match to TRBD2 covers 7 bases. This CDR3 contains 14 residues. V gave up 4 bases and J gave up 4 bases; unmatched junction bases: 8. The V gene's germline CDR1 is SGHDT and CDR2 YYEEEE. CDR3 amino acids: CASSPGGDSYEQYF. The CDR3 coding sequence is TGTGCCAGCAGCCCGGGAGGAGACAGTTACGAGCAGTACTTC.

The chain links TRBV7-3 to TRBJ2-1; 10 bases agree with TRBD2. This CDR3 is 15 amino acids long. The V segment lost 5 bases and the J segment 10 bases; nucleotides outside the gene matches: 11. Germline loops: CDR1 SGHTA, CDR2 FQGTGA. The CDR3 is CASSRGLAPTGEQFF. The CDR3 DNA follows: TGTGCCAGCAGCCGGGGACTAGCGCCAACCGGGGAGCAGTTCTTC.

This rearrangement joins TRBV9 to TRBJ1-1, with D possibly being TRBD1 (6 bases). Germline values: CDR1 SGDLS, CDR2 YYNGEE. The CDR3 runs to 15 residues. V was cut by 3 bases and J by 1 base, with 13 bases left in between. The CDR3 loop reads CASSAHFRGNTEAFF. CDR3 sequence (DNA): TGTGCCAGCAGCGCCCACTTCAGGGGGAACACTGAAGCTTTCTTT.

The chain employs TRBV18 and TRBJ2-5; D may be TRBD2 (6 bases). This CDR3 has 14 amino acids. Germline V gene lookup returns CDR1 KGHSH and CDR2 LQKENI. V was cut by 0 bases and J by 8 bases, with 13 bases left in between. The DNA for the CDR3 is TGTGCCAGCTCACCACCGTCCCAGGACTACACCCAGTACTTC. This gives the protein CASSPPSQDYTQYF.

The chain recombines TRBV27 with TRBJ2-1; 7 nucleotides match TRBD2. V gave up 6 bases and J gave up 7 bases; unmatched junction bases: 9. Germline loops: CDR1 MNHEY, CDR2 SMNVEV (reference sequence). The CDR3 consists of 14 residues. The CDR3: CASSPTQAGNEQFF. CDR3 in DNA: TGTGCCAGCAGCCCGACACAAGCGGGGAATGAGCAGTTCTTC.

J is TRBJ2-2 and V is TRBV5-1; 7 positions agree with TRBD1. This CDR3 is built from 16 residues. Germline lookup yields CDR1 SGHRS and CDR2 YFSETQ. The V and J ends lost 2 bases and 7 bases, in that order; junction bases with no gene match: 11. The chain's CDR3 is CASSLSGRGRIGELFF. CDR3 nucleotides: TGCGCCAGCAGCTTAAGCGGCAGGGGGAGAATCGGGGAGCTGTTTTTT.

The chain links TRBV18 to TRBJ1-5, with D perhaps matching TRBD1 (5 bases). The CDR3 has 18 residues. Germline CDR1 reads KGHSH; CDR2 reads LQKENI. Trimming cost V 0 bases and J 2 bases, with 17 bases left between them. The CDR3, as DNA: TGTGCCAGCTCACCACCCTGGGCAGGGAGTATGGGCAATCAGCCCCAGCATTTT. It codes for CASSPPWAGSMGNQPQHF.

The gene calls are TRBV5-1 and TRBJ1-1; D ambiguous. Germline CDR1 SGHRS, CDR2 YFSETQ. This CDR3 spans 12 amino acids. The V end was cut by 4 bases, the J end by 1 base, with 5 bases between. CDR3 sequence (DNA): TGCGCCAGCAGCCAGAAGAACACTGAAGCTTTCTTT. This codes for CASSQKNTEAFF.

The chain combines TRBV19 with TRBJ1-5, with D perhaps TRBD1 (6 bases). Trimming removed 2 bases at V and 2 bases at J, with 13 bases between. CDR3 length equals 16 residues. Per germline, CDR1 LNHDA and CDR2 SQIVND (reference sequence). CDR3 sequence: CASSIMDGGGNQPQHF. Here the CDR3 DNA reads TGTGCCAGTAGTATAATGGATGGGGGCGGCAATCAGCCCCAGCATTTT.

The chain couples TRBV2 to TRBJ1-3; D might be TRBD1 (6 bases). CDR3 length equals 16 residues. V was pared by 0 bases and J by 5 bases, with 14 bases between. CDR1 and CDR2 (germline): SNHLY, FYNNEI. CDR3 coding DNA: TGTGCCAGCAGTGAAGCGGGGGCGCTTGGCCGAAACACCATATATTTT. Residues: CASSEAGALGRNTIYF.

The V call is TRBV10-1, the J call TRBJ2-1; 7 nucleotides match TRBD1. CDR1 is WNHNN, CDR2 SYGVQD, per germline (reference sequence). Trimming took 0 bases from V and 6 from J; bases not matched to a gene: 2. The CDR3 contains 14 residues. For the CDR3, the DNA is TGCGCCAGCAGTGAGTCCAGGGGGAGCAATGAGCAGTTCTTC. Translation gives CASSESRGSNEQFF.

The J gene is TRBJ2-1, the V gene TRBV28; D unclear. Germline V gives CDR1 MDHEN, CDR2 SYDVKM. With 7 bases removed from V and 9 bases from J, the gap between germline ends came to 19 bases. This CDR3 has 14 amino acids. CDR3 amino acids: CASTMGSRLGEQFF. In DNA form, the CDR3 reads TGTGCCAGCACAATGGGATCTAGGTTAGGTGAGCAGTTCTTC.